This T cell receptor beta chain was documented in a study of technical replicates of blood from a handful of donors. Some clones are missing from TCRdb's copy, which holds only in-frame ones; the method was immunoSEQ multiplex PCR. Of about 74,000 clones in the sample, 70% to 90% were seen once. CDR1 is SEHNR, CDR2 FQNEAQ, per germline (reference sequence). Trimming took off 5 bases at V and 5 bases at J, with 16 bases between the two ends. This CDR3 is built from 15 residues. Sequenced input: PBMCs. V usage is TRBV7-9 and J usage is TRBJ1-5; D is perhaps TRBD1 (6 bases). The source is a human donor in good health. Some clones in this sample may be carry-over from other donors' samples. The CDR3 sequence is CASSPGTRDDQPQHF. CDR3 coding DNA: TGTGCCAGCAGCCCAGGGACACGGGACGATCAGCCCCAGCATTTT. Looking up the rest from reference TRBV7-9 and TRBJ1-5 gives the full variable domain: DTGVSQNPRHKITKRGQNVTFRCDPISEHNRLYWYRQTLGQGPEFLTYFQNEAQLEKSRLLSDRFSAERPKGSFSTLEIQRTEQGDSAMYLCASSPGTRDDQPQHFGDGTRLSIL.